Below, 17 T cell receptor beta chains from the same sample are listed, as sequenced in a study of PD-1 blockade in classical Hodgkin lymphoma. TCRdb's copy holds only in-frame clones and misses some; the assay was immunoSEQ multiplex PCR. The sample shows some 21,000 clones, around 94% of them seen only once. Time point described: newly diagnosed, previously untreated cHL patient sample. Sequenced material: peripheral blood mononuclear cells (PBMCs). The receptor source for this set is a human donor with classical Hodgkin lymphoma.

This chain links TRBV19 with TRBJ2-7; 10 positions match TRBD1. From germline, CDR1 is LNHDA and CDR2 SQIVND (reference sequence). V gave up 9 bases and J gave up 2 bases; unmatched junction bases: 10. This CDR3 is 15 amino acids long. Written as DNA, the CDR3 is TGTGCCAGCAAACCGGGACAGGGGACAGCCTACGAGCAGTACTTC. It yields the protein CASKPGQGTAYEQYF.

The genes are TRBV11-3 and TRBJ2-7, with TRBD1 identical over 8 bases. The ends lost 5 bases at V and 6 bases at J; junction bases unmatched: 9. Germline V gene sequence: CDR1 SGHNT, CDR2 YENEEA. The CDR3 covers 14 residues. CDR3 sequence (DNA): TGTGCCAGCAGCCTCCGGACAGGGATAGGCGAGCAGTACTTC. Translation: CASSLRTGIGEQYF.

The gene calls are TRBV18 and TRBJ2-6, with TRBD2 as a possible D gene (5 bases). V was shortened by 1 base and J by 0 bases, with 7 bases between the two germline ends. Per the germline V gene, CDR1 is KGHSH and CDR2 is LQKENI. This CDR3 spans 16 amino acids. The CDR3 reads CASSPLGSSGANVLTF. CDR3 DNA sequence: TGTGCCAGCTCACCACTTGGGAGCTCTGGGGCCAACGTCCTGACTTTC.

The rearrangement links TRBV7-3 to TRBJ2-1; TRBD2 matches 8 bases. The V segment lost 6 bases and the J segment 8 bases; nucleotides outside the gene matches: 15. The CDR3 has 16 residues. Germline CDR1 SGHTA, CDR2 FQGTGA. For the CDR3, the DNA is TGTGCCAGCAGAAAAGATGGGACTAGGGATAGGTATGAGCAGTTCTTC. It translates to CASRKDGTRDRYEQFF.

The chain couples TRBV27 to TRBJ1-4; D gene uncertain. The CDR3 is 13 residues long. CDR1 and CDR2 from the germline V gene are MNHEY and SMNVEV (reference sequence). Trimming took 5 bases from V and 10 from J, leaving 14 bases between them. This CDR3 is CASSPELGRKLFF. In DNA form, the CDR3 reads TGTGCCAGCAGTCCTGAACTAGGCCGAAAACTGTTTTTT.

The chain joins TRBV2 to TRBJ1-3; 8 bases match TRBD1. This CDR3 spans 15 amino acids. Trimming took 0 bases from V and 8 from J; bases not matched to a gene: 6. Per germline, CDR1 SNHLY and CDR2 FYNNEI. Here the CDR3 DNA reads TGTGCCAGCAGTGAAGCGGGCAGGGGGCAAGACACCATATATTTT. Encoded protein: CASSEAGRGQDTIYF.

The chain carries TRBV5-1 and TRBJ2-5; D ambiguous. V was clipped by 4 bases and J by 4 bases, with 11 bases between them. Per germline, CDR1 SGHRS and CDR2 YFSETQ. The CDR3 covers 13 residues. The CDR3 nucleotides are TGCGCCAGCAGCCAACCGAGGACAGAGACCCAGTACTTC. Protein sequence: CASSQPRTETQYF.

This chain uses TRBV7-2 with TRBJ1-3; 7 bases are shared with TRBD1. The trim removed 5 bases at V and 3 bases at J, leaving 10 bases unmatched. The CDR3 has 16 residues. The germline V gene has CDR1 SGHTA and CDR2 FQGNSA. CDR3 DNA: TGTGCCAGCAGCACTACCACAGGGGAAGGTGGAAACACCATATATTTT. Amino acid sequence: CASSTTTGEGGNTIYF.

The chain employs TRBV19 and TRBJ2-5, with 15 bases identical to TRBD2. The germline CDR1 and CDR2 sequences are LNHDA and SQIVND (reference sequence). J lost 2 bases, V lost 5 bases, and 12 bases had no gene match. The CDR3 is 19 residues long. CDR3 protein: CASSPRPGLAGGQQETQYF. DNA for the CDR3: TGTGCCAGTAGTCCAAGACCGGGACTAGCGGGGGGCCAACAAGAGACCCAGTACTTC.

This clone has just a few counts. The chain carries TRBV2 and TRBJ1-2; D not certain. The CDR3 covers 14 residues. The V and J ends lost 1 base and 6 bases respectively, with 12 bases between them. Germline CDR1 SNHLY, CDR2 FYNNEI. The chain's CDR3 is CASSEVSGPHGYTF. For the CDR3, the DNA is TGTGCCAGCAGTGAAGTTAGTGGGCCCCATGGCTACACCTTC. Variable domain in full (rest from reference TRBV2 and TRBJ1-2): EPEVTQTPSHQVTQMGQEVILRCVPISNHLYFYWYRQILGQKVEFLVSFYNNEISEKSEIFDDQFSVERPDGSNFTLKIRSTKLEDSAMYFCASSEVSGPHGYTFGSGTRLTVV.

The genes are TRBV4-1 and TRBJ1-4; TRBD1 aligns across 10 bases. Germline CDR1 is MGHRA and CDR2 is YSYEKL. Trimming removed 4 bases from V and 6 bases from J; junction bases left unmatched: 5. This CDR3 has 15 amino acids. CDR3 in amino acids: CASSRTGTGDEKLFF. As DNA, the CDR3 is TGCGCCAGCAGCCGGACCGGGACAGGGGATGAAAAACTGTTTTTT.

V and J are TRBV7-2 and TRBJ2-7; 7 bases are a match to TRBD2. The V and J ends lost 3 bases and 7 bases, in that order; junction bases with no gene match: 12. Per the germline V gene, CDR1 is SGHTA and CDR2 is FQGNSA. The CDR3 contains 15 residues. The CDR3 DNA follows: TGTGCCAGCAGCTTGGGCCTAGCGGCGGGTGTGGAGCAGTACTTC. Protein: CASSLGLAAGVEQYF.

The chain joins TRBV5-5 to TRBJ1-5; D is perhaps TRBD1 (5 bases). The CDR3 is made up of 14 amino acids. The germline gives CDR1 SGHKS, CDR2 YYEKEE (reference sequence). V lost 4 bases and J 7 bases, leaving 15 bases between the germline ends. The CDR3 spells CASSRDLASQPQHF. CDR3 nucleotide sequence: TGTGCCAGCAGCCGGGACCTTGCGAGCCAGCCCCAGCATTTT.

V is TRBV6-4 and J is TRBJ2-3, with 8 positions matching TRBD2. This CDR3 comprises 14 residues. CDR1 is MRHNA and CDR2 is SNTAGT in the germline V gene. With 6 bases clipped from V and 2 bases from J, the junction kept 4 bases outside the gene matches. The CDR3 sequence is CASRPGLDTDTQYF. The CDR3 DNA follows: TGTGCCAGCAGACCGGGACTAGACACAGATACGCAGTATTTT.

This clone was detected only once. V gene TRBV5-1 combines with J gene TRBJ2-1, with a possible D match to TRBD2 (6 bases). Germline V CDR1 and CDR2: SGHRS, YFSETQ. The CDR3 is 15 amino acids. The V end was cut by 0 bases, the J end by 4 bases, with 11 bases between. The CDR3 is CASSLAPGVYNEQFF. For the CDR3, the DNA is TGCGCCAGCAGCTTGGCTCCGGGGGTATACAATGAGCAGTTCTTC.

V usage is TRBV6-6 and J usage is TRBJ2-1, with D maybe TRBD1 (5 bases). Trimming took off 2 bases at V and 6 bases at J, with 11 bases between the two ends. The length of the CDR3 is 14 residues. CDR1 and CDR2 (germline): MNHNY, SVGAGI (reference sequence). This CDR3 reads CASSYQAGSNEQFF. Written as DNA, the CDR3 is TGTGCCAGCAGTTACCAGGCAGGGTCCAATGAGCAGTTCTTC.

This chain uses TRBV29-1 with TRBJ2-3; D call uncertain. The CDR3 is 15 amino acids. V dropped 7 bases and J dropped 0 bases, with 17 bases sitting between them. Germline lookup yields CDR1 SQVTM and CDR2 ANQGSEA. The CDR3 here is CSARLIQESTDTQYF. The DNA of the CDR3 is TGCAGCGCCCGACTTATCCAGGAGAGCACAGATACGCAGTATTTT.